Described below is a single TCR beta chain sequence and its context. The record originates from a study of blood T cell repertoires in COVID-19. Across the study: Spain, Italy and the United States supplied samples that represented acute and convalescent COVID-19.

The CDR3 extends over 16 amino acids. CDR1 MNHNS and CDR2 SASEGT come from the germline V gene. The trim removed 6 bases at V and 9 bases at J, leaving 14 bases unmatched. Clones were read by immunoSEQ multiplex PCR, and TCRdb kept only the in-frame ones, dropping some. The table has 300,000 to 450,000 clones, around 85% seen once. The source of this sequence is a young woman with acute or convalescent COVID-19. The sample consisted of peripheral blood. The chain uses TRBV6-1 and TRBJ1-6, with TRBD1 identical over 7 bases. This chain's CDR3 is CASREQPTGRGSPLHF. The CDR3 nucleotides read TGTGCCAGCAGAGAACAACCGACAGGGAGAGGTTCACCCCTCCACTTT.